This record covers a single T cell receptor delta chain. Its specificity is not known. This DNA translates differently at residue 11 from the TCRdb protein, which is that of a much larger clone; a read error is likely, and the protein shown is the DNA's own translation. Flow sorting of PBMC yielded separate Vgamma9/Vdelta2+ and Vdelta2-negative gammadelta T cell populations for bulk repertoire analysis. This CDR3 has 16 residues. Germline V gene sequence: CDR1 GEAIGNYY, CDR2 EKD. The V end was cut by 0 bases, the J end by 4 bases, with 17 bases between. This sample stems from a study of γδ T cells in repeated Plasmodium falciparum infection. Study in general: Age- and gender-matched Australian children served as comparison for malaria-exposed Malian children. Study-wide findings and caveats: Vgamma9/Vdelta2+ T cells showed a stable polyclonal repertoire with shared TCRgamma sequences. Donors in Mali lived in a small rural village, largely one ethnic group.

TCRdb processed the multiplex PCR reads again with the CATT caller. The sample has around 50,000 delta-chain clones, less than 2% seen once. The chain has TRDV2 and TRDJ1; the D is unclear. TCRdb supplies no J gene; here it was assigned by aligning the nucleotide sequence to germline. The sequencing input was gamma-delta T cells from blood. The sequence came from a pool of human donors (malaria-infected and uninfected, not separated). The DNA for the CDR3 is TGTGCCTGTGACACCTTGGTGGGTGACTACATCGATAAACTCATCTTT. Translation: CACDTLVGDYIDKLIF.